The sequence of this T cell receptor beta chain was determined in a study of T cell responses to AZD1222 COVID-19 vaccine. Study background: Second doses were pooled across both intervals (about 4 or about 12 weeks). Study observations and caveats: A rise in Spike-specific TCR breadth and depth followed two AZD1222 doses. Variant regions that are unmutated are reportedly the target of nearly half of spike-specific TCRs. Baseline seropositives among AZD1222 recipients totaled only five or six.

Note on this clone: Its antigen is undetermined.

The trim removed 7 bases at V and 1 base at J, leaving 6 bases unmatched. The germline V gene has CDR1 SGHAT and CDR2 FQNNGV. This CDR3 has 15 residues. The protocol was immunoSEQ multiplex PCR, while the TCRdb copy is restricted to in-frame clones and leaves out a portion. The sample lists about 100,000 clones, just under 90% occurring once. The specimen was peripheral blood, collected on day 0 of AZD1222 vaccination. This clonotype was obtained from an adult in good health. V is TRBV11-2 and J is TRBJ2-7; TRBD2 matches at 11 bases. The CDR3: CASIKLAGASYEQYF. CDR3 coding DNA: TGTGCCAGCATCAAACTAGCGGGAGCTTCCTACGAGCAGTACTTC.